These 14 T cell receptor beta chains were all obtained from the same sample, sequenced in a study of shared clonotypes between healthy human individuals. Clones were read by immunoSEQ multiplex PCR, and TCRdb kept only the in-frame ones, dropping some. The sample contains some 1.4 million clones, 96% of which appear only once. The sequenced sample consisted of naive CD4+ T cells sorted from blood. The subset is: CD45RA+ positively selected. The receptors originated from a man aged 25-45 years in good health.

The chain is built from TRBV7-9 and TRBJ1-5; no clear D. The germline CDR1 and CDR2 sequences are SEHNR and FQNEAQ (reference sequence). With 8 bases removed from V and 4 bases from J, the gap between germline ends came to 9 bases. The CDR3 extends over 12 amino acids. CDR3 loop: CASAAGNQPQHF. DNA for the CDR3: TGTGCCAGCGCAGCGGGGAATCAGCCCCAGCATTTT.

This chain connects TRBV18 to TRBJ2-2, with 7 nucleotides matching TRBD2. V dropped 6 bases and J dropped 1; count of bases not matched to a gene: 11. Germline V lookup: CDR1 KGHSH, CDR2 LQKENI. The CDR3 loop spans 17 amino acids. For the CDR3, the DNA is TGTGCCAGCTCTCGCCGGGGCCAGCGGGGGAACACCGGGGAGCTGTTTTTT. It encodes CASSRRGQRGNTGELFF.

The chain joins TRBV5-6 to TRBJ2-2; D not resolved. V was shortened by 2 bases and J by 6 bases, with 5 bases between the two germline ends. The CDR3 runs to 12 residues. The germline CDR1 and CDR2 sequences are SGHDT and YYEEEE. The CDR3 is CASSFDPGELFF. The CDR3 DNA reads TGTGCCAGCAGCTTCGACCCCGGGGAGCTGTTTTTT.

This chain joins TRBV5-1 and TRBJ2-2; no firm D call. CDR3 size: 16 residues. V lost 0 bases and J 6 bases, leaving 15 bases between the germline ends. CDR1 is SGHRS, CDR2 YFSETQ, per germline. The CDR3 loop reads CASSLGLRVGAGELFF. CDR3 nucleotides: TGCGCCAGCAGCTTGGGTCTCCGGGTTGGTGCCGGGGAGCTGTTTTTT.

The chain combines TRBV5-4 with TRBJ1-3; 9 bases fit TRBD1. Germline V gene data show CDR1 as SGHNT and CDR2 as YYREEE (reference sequence). V lost 3 bases, J lost 4 bases, and 8 bases stayed unmatched. The CDR3 covers 16 residues. The CDR3 DNA reads as TGTGCCAGCAGCTGCCCTCGGGACAGGGAGGGAAACACCATATATTTT. Translated, it gives CASSCPRDREGNTIYF.

This chain joins TRBV7-9 and TRBJ2-1; possibly TRBD1 or TRBD2 for D (5 bases each). This CDR3 has 13 residues. Trimming shortened V by 1 base and J by 9 bases, and 10 bases separated the two germline ends. CDR1 and CDR2 from the germline V gene are SEHNR and FQNEAQ (reference sequence). DNA of the CDR3: TGTGCCAGCAGCTTAGAGATCGGGGCTGAGCAGTTCTTC. It codes for CASSLEIGAEQFF.

The chain joins TRBV27 to TRBJ1-5; TRBD1 aligns across 10 bases. The CDR3 sequence is 15 residues long. V lost 2 bases, J lost 4 bases, and 2 bases stayed unmatched. CDR1 is MNHEY, CDR2 SMNVEV, per germline (reference sequence). DNA for the CDR3: TGTGCCAGCAGTTTAAGGGGACAGGGGAATCAGCCCCAGCATTTT. Translated, it gives CASSLRGQGNQPQHF.

The chain uses TRBV30 and TRBJ2-2; D possibly corresponds to TRBD2 (5 bases). Germline assignment: CDR1 GTSNPN and CDR2 SVGIG (reference sequence). CDR3 length: 16 residues. The germline V and J ends were trimmed by 0 bases and 3 bases, with 14 bases remaining between them. The CDR3 spells CAWSVLYSGDTGELFF. DNA of the CDR3: TGTGCCTGGAGTGTACTTTACAGCGGCGACACCGGGGAGCTGTTTTTT.

Concerning this clone itself: The same CDR3 also results from other DNA sequences found in this sample. The chain joins TRBV11-3 to TRBJ2-3; no definite D call. The CDR3 is 13 amino acids. Deletions cut 2 bases from V and 2 bases from J, with 5 bases between. Germline V gene sequence: CDR1 SGHNT, CDR2 YENEEA. This CDR3 is CASSLMVTDTQYF. CDR3 in DNA: TGTGCCAGCAGCTTAATGGTCACAGATACGCAGTATTTT.

V and J are TRBV29-1 and TRBJ2-1, with TRBD2 matching over 7 bases. Germline V CDR1 and CDR2: SQVTM, ANQGSEA. CDR3 length equals 15 residues. V shed 1 base and J 4 bases; nucleotides not matched to a gene: 7. The CDR3 loop reads CSVEGGEGHYNEQFF. Here the CDR3 DNA reads TGCAGCGTTGAAGGGGGGGAGGGTCATTACAATGAGCAGTTCTTC.

The V gene is TRBV5-4, the J gene TRBJ2-5, with 10 bases matching TRBD1. Germline V CDR1 and CDR2: SGHNT, YYREEE (reference sequence). Trimming at V came to 0 bases and at J to 5 bases, leaving 4 bases not matched to a gene. The CDR3 is 15 amino acids. This CDR3 reads CASSLAGDRGETQYF. DNA for the CDR3: TGTGCCAGCAGCTTGGCTGGGGACAGGGGCGAGACCCAGTACTTC.

The genes are TRBV7-2 and TRBJ1-5; 8 bases map to TRBD1. Trimming cost V 5 bases and J 2 bases; bases outside gene matches: 8. Looked up from germline, CDR1 is SGHTA and CDR2 is FQGNSA. This CDR3 is 16 amino acids long. The CDR3 nucleotides read TGTGCCAGCAGCAAACAGGGGGAAAGGGGCAATCAGCCCCAGCATTTT. It is translated as CASSKQGERGNQPQHF. The whole variable domain, filled in from reference TRBV7-2 and TRBJ1-5, reads GAGVSQSPSNKVTEKGKDVELRCDPISGHTALYWYRQSLGQGLEFLIYFQGNSAPDKSGLPSDRFSAERTGGSVSTLTIQRTQQEDSAVYLCASSKQGERGNQPQHFGDGTRLSIL.

This chain connects TRBV9 to TRBJ2-5, with D uncertain. The length of the CDR3 is 14 residues. CDR1 is SGDLS, CDR2 YYNGEE, per germline. Trimming shortened V by 1 base and J by 2 bases, and 9 bases separated the two germline ends. CDR3 nucleotides: TGTGCCAGCAGCGTAACTGGTCAGCAAGAGACCCAGTACTTC. This encodes CASSVTGQQETQYF.

This clone has only one observation. The V and J genes are TRBV9 and TRBJ2-1, with 11 bases lining up with TRBD2. Germline loops: CDR1 SGDLS, CDR2 YYNGEE. The CDR3 spans 17 residues. V shed 0 bases, J shed 8 bases, and the junction held 10 bases outside the gene matches. The CDR3 loop reads CASSVDPSGGMIDEQFF. The CDR3 bases are TGTGCCAGCAGCGTAGATCCTAGCGGGGGGATGATCGATGAGCAGTTCTTC.